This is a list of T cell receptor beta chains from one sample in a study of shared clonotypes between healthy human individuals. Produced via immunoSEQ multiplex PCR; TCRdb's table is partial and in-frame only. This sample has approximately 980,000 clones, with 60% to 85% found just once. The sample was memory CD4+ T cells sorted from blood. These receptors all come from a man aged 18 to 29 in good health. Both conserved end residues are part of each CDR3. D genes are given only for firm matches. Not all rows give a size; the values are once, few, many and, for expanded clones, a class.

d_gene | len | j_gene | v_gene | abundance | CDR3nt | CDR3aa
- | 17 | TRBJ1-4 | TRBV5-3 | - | TGTGCCAGAAGCTTAAAGGCGTGGGGTCAGGTGATTGAAAAACTGTTTTTT | CARSLKAWGQVIEKLFF
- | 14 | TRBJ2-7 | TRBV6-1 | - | TGTGCCAGCAGTGAAGCCGGGCTAGCCTACGAGCAGTACTTC | CASSEAGLAYEQYF
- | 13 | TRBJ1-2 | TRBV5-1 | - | TGCGCCAGCAGCTTTGGGGAGAACTATGGCTACACCTTC | CASSFGENYGYTF
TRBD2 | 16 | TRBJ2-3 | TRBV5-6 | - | TGTGCCAGCAGCTTGGAGTTAGCGGGGAGCACAGATACGCAGTATTTT | CASSLELAGSTDTQYF
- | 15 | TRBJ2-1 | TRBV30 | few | TGTGCCTGGAGTGTCCCTGGGTCGTTTCAGGGTGAGCAGTTCTTC | CAWSVPGSFQGEQFF
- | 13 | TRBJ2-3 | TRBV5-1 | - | TGCGCCACTGCCGGGACTAGCACAGATACGCAGTATTTT | CATAGTSTDTQYF
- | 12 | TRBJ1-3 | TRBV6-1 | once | TGTGCCAGCATTTGGGATGGAAACACCATATATTTT | CASIWDGNTIYF
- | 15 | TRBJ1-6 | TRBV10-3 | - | TGTGCCATCAGTGATGGGGGAACCATAAATTCACCCCTCCACTTT | CAISDGGTINSPLHF
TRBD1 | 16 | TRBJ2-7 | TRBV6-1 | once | TGTGCCAGCAGTGAGCGGGACAGGGCAAAGGCCTACGAGCAGTACTTC | CASSERDRAKAYEQYF
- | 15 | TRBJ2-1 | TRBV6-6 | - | TGTGCCAGCAGCCTCTCGGGACTGCAGTACAATGAGCAGTTCTTC | CASSLSGLQYNEQFF
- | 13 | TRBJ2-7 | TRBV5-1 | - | TGCGCCAGCAGAGCAGCGGCGGCGTACGAGCAGTACTTC | CASRAAAAYEQYF
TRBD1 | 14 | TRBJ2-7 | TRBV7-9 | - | TGTGCCAGCAGCCCCCAGGGGGCATCTTACGAGCAGTACTTC | CASSPQGASYEQYF
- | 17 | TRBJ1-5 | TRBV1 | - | TGCACCAGCAGCTATTCCCGGACAGGCCATAGCAATCAGCCCCAGCATTTT | CTSSYSRTGHSNQPQHF
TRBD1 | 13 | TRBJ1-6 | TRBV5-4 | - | TGTGCCAGCAGAACCGACAGGGATTCACCCCTCCACTTT | CASRTDRDSPLHF
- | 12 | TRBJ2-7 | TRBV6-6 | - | TGTGCCAGCCGCAGGGGCACCTACGAGCAGTACTTC | CASRRGTYEQYF
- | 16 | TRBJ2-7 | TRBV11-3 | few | TGTGCCAGCAGATTGGGGGACCGAGACGCTGTCAAGGAGCAGTACTTC | CASRLGDRDAVKEQYF
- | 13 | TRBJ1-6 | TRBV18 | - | TGTGCCAGCTCACCGGGGGCGCATTCACCCCTCCACTTT | CASSPGAHSPLHF
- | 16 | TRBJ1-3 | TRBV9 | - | TGTGCCAGCAGCGTAGGACAGGAGGTGTATGGAAACACCATATATTTT | CASSVGQEVYGNTIYF
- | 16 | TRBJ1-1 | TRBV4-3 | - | TGCGCCAGCAGCCAAGAGACAGGTATGATGAACACTGAAGCTTTCTTT | CASSQETGMMNTEAFF
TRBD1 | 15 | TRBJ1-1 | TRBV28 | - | TGTGCCAGCAGTCTCCCCACAACAGGGGGCACTGAAGCTTTCTTT | CASSLPTTGGTEAFF
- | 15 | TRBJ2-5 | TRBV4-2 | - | TGTGCCAGCAGCCAAGGATTACTAGCAGTTGAGACCCAGTACTTC | CASSQGLLAVETQYF
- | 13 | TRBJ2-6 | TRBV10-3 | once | TGTGCCATCAGGGGACCGGGGGCCAACGTCCTGACTTTC | CAIRGPGANVLTF
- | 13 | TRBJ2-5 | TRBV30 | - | TGTGCCTGGAGTGGGGGGCACCAAGAGACCCAGTACTTC | CAWSGGHQETQYF
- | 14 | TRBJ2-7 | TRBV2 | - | TGTGCCAGCAGGGACGGGGTCCACTCCTACGAGCAGTACTTC | CASRDGVHSYEQYF
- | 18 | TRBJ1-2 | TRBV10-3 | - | TGTGCCATCAGTCTGACATCTTCGAGGGGAACCGCTAACTATGGCTACACCTTC | CAISLTSSRGTANYGYTF
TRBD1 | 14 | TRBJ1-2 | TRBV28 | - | TGTGCCAGCAGCCCACCGGGACAGAACTATGGCTACACCTTC | CASSPPGQNYGYTF
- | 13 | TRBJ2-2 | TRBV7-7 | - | TGTGCTAGCACCAGGACGAACACCGGGGAGCTGTTTTTT | CASTRTNTGELFF
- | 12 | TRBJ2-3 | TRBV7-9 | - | TGTGCCAGCAGCCCCCGGAGTTATACGCAGTATTTT | CASSPRSYTQYF
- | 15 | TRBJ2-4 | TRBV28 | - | TGTGCCAGCAGCGGGCAGGGATTAGCCAAAAACATTCAGTACTTC | CASSGQGLAKNIQYF
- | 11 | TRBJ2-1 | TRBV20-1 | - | TGCAGTGCTAGCAGGGGAAATGAGCAGTTCTTC | CSASRGNEQFF
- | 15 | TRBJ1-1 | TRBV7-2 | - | TGTGCCAGCAGCTTTAGGGCTTTATGGGACACTGAAGCTTTCTTT | CASSFRALWDTEAFF
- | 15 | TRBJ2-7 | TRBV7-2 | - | TGTGCCAGCAGCTTAGCAGGCGGGACATCCTACGAGCAGTACTTC | CASSLAGGTSYEQYF
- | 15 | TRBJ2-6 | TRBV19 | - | TGTGCCAGTAGTCAGGATCGCTCTGGGGCCAACGTCCTGACTTTC | CASSQDRSGANVLTF
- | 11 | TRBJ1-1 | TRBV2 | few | TGTGCCAGCAGTGAAAGAGGGGTGGTAATCTTT | CASSERGVVIF
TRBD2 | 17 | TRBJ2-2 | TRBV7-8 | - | TGTGCCAGCAGCTTAGTATCGCGGGGGGGTCACACCGGGGAGCTGTTTTTT | CASSLVSRGGHTGELFF
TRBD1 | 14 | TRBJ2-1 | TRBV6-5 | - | TGTGCCAGCAGTCCTGGGACAGGTTTGGGGGGGCAGTTCTTC | CASSPGTGLGGQFF
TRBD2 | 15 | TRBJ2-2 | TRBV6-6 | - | TGTGCCAGCAGTACTAGCGGGGCGAACACCGGGGAGCTGTTTTTT | CASSTSGANTGELFF
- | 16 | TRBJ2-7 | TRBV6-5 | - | TGTGCCAGCAGTTACTCTTGGACTCCGGAGGCCTACGAGCAGTACTTC | CASSYSWTPEAYEQYF
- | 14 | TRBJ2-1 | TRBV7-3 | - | TGTGCCAGCAGCTTAACAAGGGGGAGCAATGAGCAGTTCTTC | CASSLTRGSNEQFF
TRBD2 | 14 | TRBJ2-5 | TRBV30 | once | TGTGCCGGGCGGGGCGGGGGGTCTGGAGAGACCCAGTACTTC | CAGRGGGSGETQYF
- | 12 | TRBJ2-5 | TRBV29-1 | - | TGCAGCGTTGAGGTCTTCCAAGAGACCCAGTACTTC | CSVEVFQETQYF
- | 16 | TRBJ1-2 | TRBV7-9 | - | TGTGCCAGCAGCTTAGCCCCCTCAGGGAATCATGATGGCTACACCTTC | CASSLAPSGNHDGYTF